This passage covers 17 T cell receptor beta chains from one sample sequenced in a study of cytomegalovirus exposure and HLA in healthy donors. In the PCR, 60 Vbeta and 13 Jbeta primers were used. Clones were sequenced by immunoSEQ multiplex PCR, and TCRdb holds only the in-frame ones, with some missing. The sample comprises 55,000 to 75,000 clones, about three quarters of which are singletons, and 7.4% rests with the top ten. The sample was PBMCs. These receptors all stem from a woman aged 25-40 years in good health and CMV-seropositive.

The chain employs TRBV11-2 and TRBJ2-3, with D hard to call. This CDR3 is built from 13 residues. Trimming left V 5 bases short and J 5 bases short, with 11 bases between. Looked up from germline, CDR1 is SGHAT and CDR2 is FQNNGV. In DNA, the CDR3 is TGTGCCAGCAGCCCTGCCGGGTTAGATACGCAGTATTTT. As protein: CASSPAGLDTQYF.

The chain recombines TRBV19 with TRBJ2-7; 11 bases match TRBD2. The CDR3 has 15 residues. V trimming: 4 bases; J trimming: 1 base; junction bases outside the gene matches: 3. CDR1 and CDR2 from the germline V gene are LNHDA and SQIVND (reference sequence). The CDR3 loop reads CASSTSSGGSYEQYF. The DNA of the CDR3 is TGTGCCAGTAGTACCTCTAGCGGGGGGTCCTACGAGCAGTACTTC.

The CDR3 nucleotides read TGTGCCAGCAGTGAGATTCTGGGAAGGGAGGGTCAGCCCCAGCATTTT. This sequence encodes CASSEILGREGQPQHF. V and J are TRBV2 and TRBJ1-5; the D is unclear. The V end lost 3 bases, the J end lost 6 bases, and 18 bases lay between the germline ends. CDR1 and CDR2 (germline): SNHLY, FYNNEI. The CDR3 consists of 16 residues.

The chain joins TRBV5-1 to TRBJ1-2, with TRBD1 as a possible D gene (5 bases). CDR1 SGHRS and CDR2 YFSETQ come from the germline V gene. The CDR3 length is 12 residues. V was shortened by 5 bases and J by 4 bases, with 9 bases between the two germline ends. CDR3 nucleotides: TGCGCCAGCAGAGGTCAGGGCTATGGCTACACCTTC. It yields the protein CASRGQGYGYTF.

The chain carries TRBV2 and TRBJ1-4; 9 nucleotides match TRBD1. The junction had 5 bases not matched to a gene; V was cut back by 5 bases and J by 7 bases. The CDR3 spans 14 residues. Per germline, CDR1 SNHLY and CDR2 FYNNEI. For the CDR3, the DNA is TGTGCCAGCAGTCTGGGACAGGGAAGTGAAAAACTGTTTTTT. It specifies CASSLGQGSEKLFF.

This chain uses TRBV4-2 with TRBJ2-3; unclear D gene. Germline V gene data show CDR1 as LGHNA and CDR2 as YNFKEQ. Trimming took 3 bases from V and 2 from J, leaving 18 bases between them. CDR3 length equals 17 residues. The CDR3 reads CASSHDGRETNTDTQYF. The CDR3, as DNA: TGTGCCAGCAGCCACGATGGCCGTGAGACAAACACAGATACGCAGTATTTT.

The rearrangement joins TRBV19 to TRBJ2-7; 11 nucleotides agree with TRBD2. The V and J ends lost 5 bases and 5 bases, in that order; junction bases with no gene match: 14. The CDR3 contains 17 residues. Germline V gene sequence: CDR1 LNHDA, CDR2 SQIVND (reference sequence). The chain's CDR3 is CASSLARTSGSRNEQYF. Here the CDR3 DNA reads TGTGCCAGTAGTCTGGCCCGAACTAGCGGGAGTAGGAACGAGCAGTACTTC.

The count of this clone is one. Other DNA sequences in this specimen translate into the identical CDR3. The chain links TRBV15 to TRBJ2-7, with D hard to call. Germline lookup yields CDR1 LNHNV and CDR2 YYDKDF (reference sequence). CDR3 length equals 12 residues. Trimming took off 0 bases at V and 6 bases at J, with 6 bases between the two ends. The CDR3 spells CATSRDSFEQYF. CDR3 nucleotides: TGTGCCACCAGCAGAGACTCTTTCGAGCAGTACTTC.

CDR3 coding DNA: TGTGCCAGCAGCGCCGGTCGGGGGACCGGGGAGCTGTTTTTT. Its translation is CASSAGRGTGELFF. J is TRBJ2-2 and V is TRBV6-5, with D maybe TRBD2 (6 bases). V shed 6 bases and J shed 5 bases, with 13 bases lying between them. Germline CDR1 reads MNHEY; CDR2 reads SVGAGI. This CDR3 contains 14 residues.

The chain joins TRBV5-6 to TRBJ1-1; D remains unclear. Germline V CDR1 and CDR2: SGHDT, YYEEEE. V was shortened by 3 bases and J by 1 base, with 10 bases between the two germline ends. CDR3 length: 14 residues. The CDR3 DNA sequence: TGTGCCAGCAGCTGGAGGAACAGGAACACTGAAGCTTTCTTT. This sequence encodes CASSWRNRNTEAFF.

Written as DNA, the CDR3 is TGTGCCAGCAAGCAGGGCGATCAGCCCCAGCATTTT. It encodes CASKQGDQPQHF. The chain employs TRBV27 and TRBJ1-5, with D tentatively TRBD1 (5 bases). CDR1 and CDR2 from the germline V gene are MNHEY and SMNVEV (reference sequence). V was cut by 7 bases and J by 5 bases, with 9 bases left in between. The CDR3 sequence is 12 residues long.

The chain is built from TRBV6-1 and TRBJ1-4, with D tentatively TRBD1 (6 bases). Trimming shortened V by 4 bases and J by 7 bases, and 13 bases separated the two germline ends. Per the germline V gene, CDR1 is MNHNS and CDR2 is SASEGT. The CDR3 is 14 residues long. CDR3 residues: CASSGGTISEKLFF. DNA for the CDR3: TGTGCCAGCAGTGGAGGGACAATAAGTGAAAAACTGTTTTTT.

The chain links TRBV7-8 to TRBJ1-6; D not resolved. Germline CDR1 and CDR2: SGHVS and FQNEAQ. CDR3 length: 19 amino acids. V was trimmed by 5 bases and J by 7 bases, leaving 27 bases between them. The CDR3 DNA reads TGTGCCAGCAGCCCATGGCGGGGAGCTTGGCAGTCCTCGAATTCACCCCTCCACTTT. This translates into CASSPWRGAWQSSNSPLHF. Complete variable domain (other parts from reference TRBV7-8 and TRBJ1-6): GAGVSQSPRYKVAKRGQDVALRCDPISGHVSLFWYQQALGQGPEFLTYFQNEAQLDKSGLPSDRFFAERPEGSVSTLKIQRTQQEDSAVYLCASSPWRGAWQSSNSPLHFGNGTRLTVT.

The rearrangement uses TRBV5-6 and TRBJ2-1, with D unresolved. The ends were cut back, 2 bases at V and 10 bases at J, with 7 bases in the middle. The germline CDR1 and CDR2 sequences are SGHDT and YYEEEE. The CDR3 contains 11 residues. Written as DNA, the CDR3 is TGTGCCAGCAGCTTTAGCCGAGAGCAGTTCTTC. Encoded protein: CASSFSREQFF.

This sequence joins TRBV19 and TRBJ1-2, with a weak D call TRBD1 (6 bases). This CDR3 has 13 residues. In germline, CDR1 is LNHDA, CDR2 SQIVND (reference sequence). V was trimmed by 7 bases and J by 3 bases, leaving 12 bases between them. Written as DNA, the CDR3 is TGTGCCAGTAACACAGGGAAAGACTATGGCTACACCTTC. This gives the protein CASNTGKDYGYTF.

The chain combines TRBV5-1 with TRBJ2-5, with 8 bases identical to TRBD2. Trimming at V came to 2 bases and at J to 5 bases, leaving 5 bases not matched to a gene. Germline-derived CDR1 and CDR2 are SGHRS and YFSETQ. There are 14 residues in the CDR3. The CDR3: CASSLIAGRETQYF. CDR3 nucleotides: TGCGCCAGCAGCTTAATAGCGGGAAGGGAGACCCAGTACTTC. The whole variable domain, remainder taken from reference TRBV5-1 and TRBJ2-5, is KAGVTQTPRYLIKTRGQQVTLSCSPISGHRSVSWYQQTPGQGLQFLFEYFSETQRNKGNFPGRFSGRQFSNSRSEMNVSTLELGDSALYLCASSLIAGRETQYFGPGTRLLVL.

The CDR3: CASSQGGSGRGNEQFF. The CDR3 DNA sequence: TGTGCCAGCAGCCAAGGGGGTAGCGGGAGAGGTAATGAGCAGTTCTTC. This chain links TRBV14 with TRBJ2-1; 9 nucleotides match TRBD2. Germline CDR1 is SGHDN and CDR2 is FVKESK. The CDR3 spans 16 residues. Trimming cost V 1 base and J 7 bases; bases outside gene matches: 8.